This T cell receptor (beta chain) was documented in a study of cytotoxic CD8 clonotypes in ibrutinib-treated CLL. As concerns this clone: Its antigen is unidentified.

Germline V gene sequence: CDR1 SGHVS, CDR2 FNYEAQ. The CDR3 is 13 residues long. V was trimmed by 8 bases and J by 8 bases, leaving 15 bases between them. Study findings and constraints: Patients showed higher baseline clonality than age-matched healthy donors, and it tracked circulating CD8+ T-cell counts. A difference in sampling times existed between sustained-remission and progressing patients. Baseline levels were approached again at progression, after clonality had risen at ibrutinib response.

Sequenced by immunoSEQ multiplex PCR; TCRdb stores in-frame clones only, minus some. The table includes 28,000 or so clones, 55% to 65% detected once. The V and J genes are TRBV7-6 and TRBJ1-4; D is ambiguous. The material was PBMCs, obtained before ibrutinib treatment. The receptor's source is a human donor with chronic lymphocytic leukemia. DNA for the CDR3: TGTGCCAGCTCTTCCCAACTAGAGGAAAAACTGTTTTTT. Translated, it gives CASSSQLEEKLFF.